This T cell receptor beta chain was recorded in a study of blood T cell repertoires in COVID-19. Study as a whole: In each case, the material was cDNA or gDNA derived from T cells, B-cell-depleted T cells, or PBMCs.

CDR3 length equals 17 residues. Trimming removed 5 bases at V and 2 bases at J, with 19 bases between. Germline V gene sequence: CDR1 WNHNN, CDR2 SYGVQD (reference sequence). Here immunoSEQ multiplex PCR was the method, and the copy in TCRdb shows in-frame clones only, minus some. Among around 100,000 clones listed, roughly 89% were seen once. The chain carries TRBV10-1 and TRBJ1-5; possibly TRBD1 for D (5 bases). Sequenced material: peripheral blood. The receptor was derived from a man in his 70s with acute or convalescent COVID-19. The chain's CDR3 is CASSSPGLLKGNQPQHF. In DNA form, the CDR3 reads TGCGCCAGCAGTTCGCCGGGACTCCTGAAGGGCAATCAGCCCCAGCATTTT.